The 11 T cell receptor beta chains reported below all come from one sample, sequenced in a study of blood T cell repertoires in COVID-19. Only in-frame clones appear in the TCRdb table, and some are missing; sequencing was by immunoSEQ multiplex PCR. The sample records 20,000 or so clones, 91% being singletons. The sample taken for sequencing was peripheral blood. The receptors were gathered from a woman aged 70-85 years with active COVID-19.

CDR3 protein: CASSLTGGRAYEQFF. The CDR3, as DNA: TGCGCCAGCTCCCTTACGGGCGGGAGGGCCTATGAGCAGTTCTTC. V is TRBV10-2 and J is TRBJ2-1; 9 bases align to TRBD2. The V and J ends lost 8 bases and 8 bases, in that order; junction bases with no gene match: 13. The CDR3 has 15 residues. Germline V lookup: CDR1 WSHSY, CDR2 SAAADI.

The rearrangement uses TRBV19 and TRBJ1-4; 7 bases map to TRBD1. V was clipped by 8 bases and J by 7 bases; unmatched bases: 13. Germline CDR1 and CDR2: LNHDA and SQIVND (reference sequence). The CDR3 has 15 amino acids. CDR3 DNA: TGTGCCAGTCTCCAGGGGGACGCTGCCTGTGAAAAACTGTTTTTT. Translation: CASLQGDAACEKLFF.

The V and J genes are TRBV4-3 and TRBJ2-2; 12 positions match TRBD2. V dropped 4 bases and J dropped 5; count of bases not matched to a gene: 5. The germline CDR1 and CDR2 sequences are LGHNA and YSLEER. The CDR3 is made up of 16 amino acids. The CDR3 loop is CASSRGLAGKTGELFF. DNA of the CDR3: TGCGCCAGCAGCCGCGGACTAGCGGGAAAAACCGGGGAGCTGTTTTTT.

The chain employs TRBV12-5 and TRBJ2-7, with 7 bases aligning to TRBD2. CDR3 size: 13 residues. V gave up 8 bases and J gave up 5 bases; unmatched junction bases: 9. Germline CDR1 LGHNT, CDR2 FRNRAP. CDR3 DNA sequence: TGTGCTAGTCAATTTAGCGGGTCCAACGAGCAGTACTTC. Residues: CASQFSGSNEQYF.

This chain joins TRBV4-2 and TRBJ2-5; 8 bases line up with TRBD2. Germline values: CDR1 LGHNA, CDR2 YNFKEQ. The CDR3 contains 19 residues. Trimming removed 1 base from V and 1 base from J; junction bases left unmatched: 14. CDR3 loop: CASSQGVLAGSGVQETQYF. The CDR3 DNA reads TGTGCCAGCAGCCAAGGAGTGTTAGCGGGTAGCGGGGTCCAAGAGACCCAGTACTTC.

The chain couples TRBV5-4 to TRBJ2-2; 8 positions match TRBD2. Germline CDR1 SGHNT, CDR2 YYREEE (reference sequence). J gave up 4 bases and V 3 bases, and 11 bases lay outside the gene matches. The CDR3 consists of 17 residues. CDR3 coding DNA: TGTGCCAGCAGCTGGGGAGCGGGGGTGCGAGGCACCGGGGAGCTGTTTTTT. This gives the protein CASSWGAGVRGTGELFF.

The chain carries TRBV19 and TRBJ2-7, with 7 bases that match TRBD1. This CDR3 is 14 amino acids long. The germline V gene has CDR1 LNHDA and CDR2 SQIVND (reference sequence). V lost 3 bases and J lost 2; bases outside the gene matches: 4. CDR3 DNA sequence: TGTGCCAGTAGTATCGGGGACAGAACCTACGAGCAGTACTTC. This gives the protein CASSIGDRTYEQYF.

The chain links TRBV10-3 to TRBJ2-3, with D possibly matching TRBD2 (5 bases). This CDR3 spans 15 amino acids. Germline V gene sequence: CDR1 ENHRY, CDR2 SYGVKD. The V and J ends lost 10 bases and 5 bases respectively, with 22 bases between them. This CDR3 reads CATSLDFTKGDTQYF. DNA of the CDR3: TGTGCCACCTCACTGGACTTTACGAAGGGAGATACGCAGTATTTT.

The chain carries TRBV7-2 and TRBJ1-1; 8 nucleotides match TRBD1. The germline CDR1 and CDR2 sequences are SGHTA and FQGNSA. With 3 bases clipped from V and 5 bases from J, the junction kept 5 bases outside the gene matches. The CDR3 runs 14 residues. The CDR3 loop reads CASSLTGVRTEAFF. The DNA of the CDR3 is TGTGCCAGCAGCTTGACAGGGGTGAGGACTGAAGCTTTCTTT.

The gene calls are TRBV5-6 and TRBJ1-2, with 8 bases identical to TRBD1. The CDR3 is 14 amino acids. V dropped 0 bases and J dropped 2; count of bases not matched to a gene: 0. Germline V gene sequence: CDR1 SGHDT, CDR2 YYEEEE. The CDR3 sequence is CASSLGTGNYGYTF. For the CDR3, the DNA is TGTGCCAGCAGCTTGGGGACAGGGAACTATGGCTACACCTTC.

This chain links TRBV4-2 with TRBJ2-1, with D maybe TRBD2 (6 bases). With 1 base removed from V and 9 bases from J, the gap between germline ends came to 13 bases. This CDR3 has 14 residues. Germline CDR1 is LGHNA and CDR2 is YNFKEQ. CDR3 sequence (DNA): TGTGCCAGCAGCCAAGGGGGACTTTCGACTGAGCAGTTCTTC. Translated, it gives CASSQGGLSTEQFF.